These T cell receptor beta chains were read from a single sample in a study of graft-versus-host responses after intestinal transplantation. The method was immunoSEQ multiplex PCR; TCRdb's version includes in-frame clones alone and lacks a portion of them. The sample includes roughly 10,000 clones, approximately 32% of them seen just once. Sequencing used alloreactive CD4+ T cells from a mixed lymphocyte reaction culture, obtained before transplantation. The receptor source for this set is a human patient who was an organ donor for intestinal transplantation. Each CDR3 is given with its conserved first and last residue. D genes are given only for firm matches. Some rows have no size entry. The others give once, few or many, or a class for an expanded clone.

TRBD2,TRBJ2-5,TRBV4-1,few,CASSLASGGAGETQYF,TGTGCCAGCAGCCTGGCTAGCGGGGGGGCCGGAGAGACCCAGTACTTC
TRBD2,TRBJ2-1,TRBV19,NA,CASSSHTLTRGNEQFF,TGTGCCAGTAGTAGCCACACCCTGACGCGGGGGAATGAGCAGTTCTTC
NA,TRBJ2-3,TRBV7-2,NA,CASSGQRTDTQYF,TGTGCCAGCAGCGGGCAACGCACAGATACGCAGTATTTT
NA,TRBJ2-1,TRBV7-2,NA,CASSLKRRVEEFF,TGTGCCAGCAGCTTAAAAAGGAGGGTGGAGGAATTCTTC
NA,TRBJ2-5,TRBV6-1,NA,CARRGQETQYF,TGTGCCCGAAGGGGGCAAGAGACCCAGTACTTC
TRBD1,TRBJ1-2,TRBV27,medium-sized,CASSPSYPRDRLNYGYTF,TGTGCCAGCAGTCCAAGTTACCCCCGGGACAGACTTAACTATGGCTACACCTTC
TRBD1,TRBJ2-2,TRBV19,medium-sized,CASMMGQGATGELFF,TGTGCCAGTATGATGGGACAGGGGGCAACCGGGGAGCTGTTTTTT
TRBD1,TRBJ1-5,TRBV7-6,NA,CASSPRTGEQPQHF,TGTGCCAGCAGCCCCCGGACAGGGGAACAGCCCCAGCATTTT
NA,TRBJ1-2,TRBV7-9,NA,CASSLAGQASNYGYTF,TGTGCCAGCAGCTTAGCGGGGCAGGCCTCAAACTATGGCTACACCTTC
NA,TRBJ1-2,TRBV6-6,NA,CASSYRNGAEGYTF,TGTGCCAGCAGTTACCGGAATGGGGCGGAGGGCTACACCTTC
NA,TRBJ1-2,TRBV19,NA,CASSKDSPLTNYGYTF,TGTGCCAGTAGCAAGGACAGCCCTTTAACTAACTATGGCTACACCTTC
TRBD1,TRBJ1-5,TRBV7-8,NA,CASSDTGGNQPQHF,TGTGCCAGCAGCGATACAGGGGGCAATCAGCCCCAGCATTTT
NA,TRBJ1-4,TRBV27,NA,CASRARGTGSELFF,TGTGCCAGCAGGGCGAGAGGAACAGGGTCCGAACTGTTTTTT
NA,TRBJ1-2,TRBV28,few,CASKLPGTNYGYTF,TGTGCCAGCAAACTTCCAGGGACTAACTATGGCTACACCTTC
TRBD1,TRBJ1-1,TRBV28,few,CASSRPGTGNTEAFF,TGTGCCAGCAGCCGGCCCGGGACAGGCAACACTGAAGCTTTCTTT
NA,TRBJ1-3,TRBV6-1,NA,CASDDGVGNTIYF,TGTGCCAGCGATGACGGAGTTGGAAACACCATATATTTT
NA,TRBJ2-1,TRBV7-2,NA,CASSLVRNEQFF,TGTGCCAGCAGCTTAGTGAGGAATGAGCAGTTCTTC
NA,TRBJ1-2,TRBV4-2,NA,CASSPQGGINYVYTF,TGTGCCAGCAGCCCTCAAGGGGGTATTAACTATGTCTACACCTTC
NA,TRBJ2-7,TRBV28,few,CASSLLRTDPYEQYF,TGTGCCAGCAGTTTATTGAGGACAGATCCTTACGAGCAGTACTTC
NA,TRBJ2-6,TRBV7-8,few,CASSADRISGANVLTF,TGTGCCAGCAGCGCTGACAGGATCTCTGGGGCCAACGTCCTGACTTTC
NA,TRBJ1-6,TRBV27,few,CASSSRHNSPLHF,TGTGCCAGCAGTTCCCGACACAATTCACCCCTCCACTTT
NA,TRBJ1-4,TRBV7-2,NA,CASSLVRGELFF,TGTGCCAGCAGCTTAGTGCGGGGGGAACTGTTTTTT